These 16 T cell receptor beta chains share one sample of origin, sequenced in a study of Tregs in tolerant kidney transplant recipients. Method: immunoSEQ multiplex PCR; TCRdb's copy keeps in-frame clones and lacks some. The sample totals some 52,000 clones. This specimen was CD4+ T cells from blood, taken before the transplant. Receptors were obtained from a human donor who received a combined kidney and bone marrow transplant.

About this clone: The read halts 3 residues ahead of the CDR3 end, with the missing end drawn from the germline J gene. The chain uses TRBV7-9 and TRBJ2-5, with no clear D. CDR1 and CDR2 (germline): SEHNR, FQNEAQ (reference sequence). The CDR3 is 13 amino acids. V lost 2 bases, J lost 4 bases, and 8 bases lay in between. The CDR3 sequence is CASSLISGETQYF. CDR3 DNA (partial): TGTGCCAGCAGCTTAATTTCAGGAGAGACC.

Partial CDR3 DNA: TGTGCCAGCAGTACCCCGACAGGGGCAGAGACC. Translating gives CASSTPTGAET. The entire CDR3 protein is CASSTPTGAETQYF. The genes are TRBV2 and TRBJ2-5; 8 bases are shared with TRBD1. The read stops 3 residues short of the end of the CDR3; the missing end is completed from the germline J gene. Germline lookup yields CDR1 SNHLY and CDR2 FYNNEI. J was trimmed by 4 bases and V by 5 bases; bases with no gene match: 6. The CDR3 loop spans 14 amino acids.

With respect to this clone: The read ends 3 residues before the CDR3 terminus; that terminus is restored from the germline J gene. J is TRBJ1-1 and V is TRBV18; TRBD1 is a possible D gene (6 bases). V was cut by 0 bases and J by 5 bases, with 13 bases left in between. The V gene's germline CDR1 is KGHSH and CDR2 LQKENI. This CDR3 contains 15 residues. The part of the CDR3 DNA that was read is TGTGCCAGCTCACCACCACAGGGAAGAGTGACTGAA. Its protein is CASSPPQGRVTE. The CDR3 reads in full as CASSPPQGRVTEAFF. Using reference TRBV18 and TRBJ1-1 for the parts outside the CDR3, the full variable domain is NAGVMQNPRHLVRRRGQEARLRCSPMKGHSHVYWYRQLPEEGLKFMVYLQKENIIDESGMPKERFSAEFPKEGPSILRIQQVVRGDSAAYFCASSPPQGRVTEAFFGQGTRLTVV.

CDR3 bases read: TGTGCCAGCCGAGCCCGGGGGGAGACC. Amino acid sequence: CASRARGET. The full-length CDR3 reads as CASRARGETQYF. V is TRBV12-3 or TRBV12-4 and J is TRBJ2-5; D is possibly TRBD2 (6 bases). The read comes to an end 3 residues before the CDR3 does, leaving the germline J gene to fill in the end. The V end was cut by 8 bases, the J end by 5 bases, with 12 bases between. The CDR3 runs 12 residues.

On this clone: Sequencing ends 3 residues short of the CDR3 end; the germline J gene provides the rest. This chain uses TRBV5-4 with TRBJ2-3; tentatively, D is TRBD1 (5 bases). Deletions cut 1 base from V and 5 bases from J, with 8 bases between. There are 13 residues in the CDR3. Germline values: CDR1 SGHNT, CDR2 YYREEE (reference sequence). CDR3 DNA, as far as it was read: TGTGCCAGCAGCTTGAAAGGGGAAGATACG. It specifies CASSLKGEDT. The CDR3 in its entirety is CASSLKGEDTQYF.

Details on this clone: Read data end 3 residues before the CDR3 end; the end is taken from the germline J gene. The V and J genes are TRBV7-9 and TRBJ2-7; the D gene is possibly TRBD1 (5 bases). Germline CDR1 and CDR2: SEHNR and FQNEAQ (reference sequence). The V gene lost 8 bases and the J gene lost 5 bases, with 16 bases spanning the gap. The CDR3 contains 13 residues. CDR3 sequence: CASVGQGIDEQYF. Incomplete CDR3 DNA: TGTGCCAGCGTTGGGCAGGGTATCGACGAG.

In the case of this clone: From the germline J gene comes the end of the CDR3, since the read stops 3 residues before it. V gene TRBV7-2 combines with J gene TRBJ2-7; tentative D call: TRBD2 (5 bases). Trimming took off 2 bases at V and 5 bases at J, with 13 bases between the two ends. Germline CDR1 is SGHTA and CDR2 is FQGNSA. The CDR3 length is 14 residues. CDR3 loop: CASSLLGMRDEQYF. The covered CDR3 bases are TGTGCCAGCAGCTTATTGGGGATGCGGGACGAG.

A word on this clone: Read coverage stops 3 residues before the CDR3 terminus; the germline J gene supplies the remainder. This chain joins TRBV20-1 and TRBJ1-5, with TRBD1 identical over 9 bases. Germline V gives CDR1 DFQATT, CDR2 SNEGSKA (reference sequence). The CDR3 is 13 amino acids. V shed 2 bases, J shed 7 bases, and the junction held 3 bases outside the gene matches. CDR3 DNA (partial): TGCAGTGCTAGAAGGGACAGGGACCAGCCC. It encodes CSARRDRDQP. The CDR3, in full, reads CSARRDRDQPQHF.

For this clone: The junction departs from germline at one end; a sequencing error may be responsible. The missing CDR3 end, 3 residues past where the read stops, is filled in from the germline J gene. This chain joins TRBV11-3 and TRBJ2-3; possible D gene TRBD2, 5 bases. Germline V lookup: CDR1 SGHNT, CDR2 YENEEA. The CDR3 is 15 amino acids. This chain's CDR3 is CASSLVEGVTATQYF. CDR3 DNA, as far as it was read: TGTGCCAGCAGCTTAGTAGAGGGTGTCACAGCTACG.

For this clone: The read halts 3 residues ahead of the CDR3 end, with the missing end drawn from the germline J gene. The gene calls are TRBV2 and TRBJ1-3; a weak D match, TRBD1 (6 bases). This CDR3 spans 15 amino acids. Trimming left V 7 bases short and J 0 bases short, with 13 bases between. Germline loops: CDR1 SNHLY, CDR2 FYNNEI. The CDR3: CASIGDRNSGNTIYF. CDR3 DNA, as far as it was read: TGTGCCAGCATCGGAGACAGGAACTCTGGAAACACC.

Turning to this clone: The read ends 3 residues shy of where the CDR3 ends; the end is completed using the germline J gene. This chain connects TRBV7-2 to TRBJ2-1; TRBD2 matches 7 bases. The CDR3 is 11 amino acids. Germline V gives CDR1 SGHTA, CDR2 FQGNSA. The V and J ends lost 10 bases and 9 bases, in that order; junction bases with no gene match: 6. CDR3 region: CATRLAGEQFF. The covered CDR3 bases are TGTGCCACCCGACTAGCAGGTGAG.

Points on this clone: The read terminates 3 residues before the CDR3 end, so the remaining end is supplied by the germline J gene. The chain combines TRBV20-1 with TRBJ1-2; D gene uncertain. CDR3 length: 10 residues. V was shortened by 3 bases and J by 7 bases, with 6 bases between the two germline ends. Germline values: CDR1 DFQATT, CDR2 SNEGSKA (reference sequence). CDR3 residues: CSARRSGYTF. CDR3 bases read: TGCAGTGCTAGGCGTAGTGGC.

A note on this clone: The CDR3 end lies 3 residues beyond the end of the read and is filled in from the germline J gene. The chain couples TRBV19 to TRBJ2-3; TRBD1 aligns across 10 bases. This CDR3 has 16 residues. Germline trimming cut 1 base from V and 4 bases from J; bases unmatched to any gene: 5. Germline V gene lookup returns CDR1 LNHDA and CDR2 SQIVND (reference sequence). Partial CDR3 DNA: TGTGCCAGTAGTATAGGGGGACAGGGGAAAGCAGATACG. This gives the protein CASSIGGQGKADT. The CDR3 reads in full as CASSIGGQGKADTQYF.

This CDR3 is CASSTGAGGHTEAFF. The covered CDR3 bases are TGTGCCAGTAGTACCGGGGCAGGGGGCCATACTGAA. V and J are TRBV19 and TRBJ1-1; 8 bases map to TRBD1. The CDR3 end falls 3 residues outside the read, so it is completed with the germline J gene. The CDR3 is 15 residues long. J lost 5 bases, V lost 4 bases, and 9 bases had no gene match. Germline values: CDR1 LNHDA, CDR2 SQIVND (reference sequence).

Concerning this clone: The read terminates 3 residues ahead of where the CDR3 ends, so the germline J gene completes it. The rearrangement uses TRBV2 and TRBJ1-5; D is perhaps TRBD1 (6 bases). The CDR3 consists of 14 residues. Germline V gene sequence: CDR1 SNHLY, CDR2 FYNNEI. With 6 bases removed from V and 4 bases from J, the gap between germline ends came to 13 bases. CDR3 DNA, as far as it was read: TGTGCCAGCAGGGAACAGGGAAGAAATCAGCCC. Residues: CASREQGRNQP. The entire CDR3 sequence reads CASREQGRNQPQHF.

For this clone: The read stops 3 residues short of the end of the CDR3; the missing end is completed from the germline J gene. The V call is TRBV6-2 or TRBV6-3, the J call TRBJ2-5; 7 nucleotides line up with TRBD2. The germline V gene has CDR1 MNHEY and CDR2 SVGEGT. This CDR3 comprises 13 residues. The V gene end was trimmed by 7 bases and the J gene end by 3 bases; junction bases not matched to a gene: 5. Partial CDR3 DNA: TGTGCCAGCACCTGGGGGGGGGAAGAGACC. It is translated as CASTWGGEET. The whole CDR3 is CASTWGGEETQYF.